This is a list of T cell receptor beta chains from one sample in a study of T cells in Graves' hyperthyroidism and ophthalmopathy. TCRdb re-derived calls from the multiplex PCR reads in MiXCR, one entry per CDR3 protein. The table includes around 300,000 distinct CDR3 sequences, approximately 16% detected once. Input material: blood. These receptor sequences come from a woman aged 50 to 65 with Graves' hyperthyroidism that later progressed to Graves' ophthalmopathy. The conserved cysteine and the conserved F or W are not part of the CDR3 here. A D gene is named only where the DNA matches it firmly.

v_gene: TRBV5-1; j_gene: TRBJ2-7; d_gene: NA; CDR3aa: ASSIQPDSYYEQY
v_gene: TRBV6-1; j_gene: TRBJ1-2; d_gene: NA; CDR3aa: ASSEARVEGYT
v_gene: TRBV19; j_gene: TRBJ1-1; d_gene: NA; CDR3aa: ASTEGMGGPEAF
v_gene: TRBV27; j_gene: TRBJ1-6; d_gene: TRBD1; CDR3aa: ASRPPGQGPSPLH
v_gene: TRBV7-6; j_gene: TRBJ2-7; d_gene: TRBD1; CDR3aa: ASSPGQGNEQY
v_gene: TRBV12-3/TRBV12-4; j_gene: TRBJ1-3; d_gene: NA; CDR3aa: ASTLRNTIY
v_gene: TRBV3-1; j_gene: TRBJ2-1; d_gene: TRBD2; CDR3aa: ASSHPLAGRSYNEQF
v_gene: TRBV20-1; j_gene: TRBJ1-6; d_gene: NA; CDR3aa: SARRRSPLH
v_gene: TRBV18; j_gene: TRBJ2-3; d_gene: NA; CDR3aa: ASSVRRPDTQY
v_gene: TRBV3-1; j_gene: TRBJ1-1; d_gene: TRBD1; CDR3aa: ASSQAFYPGQASNTEAF
v_gene: TRBV20-1; j_gene: TRBJ2-7; d_gene: NA; CDR3aa: SARDGGRSYEQY
v_gene: TRBV5-4; j_gene: TRBJ2-1; d_gene: NA; CDR3aa: ASSLYEGNNEQF
v_gene: TRBV19; j_gene: TRBJ1-2; d_gene: NA; CDR3aa: ASTPEGGDYGYT
v_gene: TRBV15; j_gene: TRBJ2-7; d_gene: NA; CDR3aa: ATSPERGISEQY
v_gene: TRBV29-1; j_gene: TRBJ2-3; d_gene: TRBD1; CDR3aa: SVVGSGGGTDTQY
v_gene: TRBV11-1; j_gene: TRBJ2-5; d_gene: TRBD2; CDR3aa: ASSMVGSGGETQY
v_gene: TRBV7-8; j_gene: TRBJ2-7; d_gene: NA; CDR3aa: ASSLARVPHSSYEQY
v_gene: TRBV10-3; j_gene: TRBJ1-1; d_gene: NA; CDR3aa: AISVSDEGTEAF
v_gene: TRBV7-8; j_gene: TRBJ1-4; d_gene: TRBD1; CDR3aa: ASSFPDRANEKLF
v_gene: TRBV5-5; j_gene: TRBJ1-6; d_gene: TRBD1; CDR3aa: ASSFLDRDNSPLH
v_gene: TRBV3-1; j_gene: TRBJ2-1; d_gene: TRBD2; CDR3aa: ASSQERGSFNEQF
v_gene: TRBV3-1; j_gene: TRBJ1-1; d_gene: NA; CDR3aa: ASSQDLATPGAF
v_gene: TRBV10-3; j_gene: TRBJ1-5; d_gene: NA; CDR3aa: AIKGGGSNQPQH
v_gene: TRBV20-1; j_gene: TRBJ1-6; d_gene: NA; CDR3aa: SARPNSYNSPLH
v_gene: TRBV15; j_gene: TRBJ1-3; d_gene: NA; CDR3aa: ATSRDPGASGNTIY
v_gene: TRBV25-1; j_gene: TRBJ2-5; d_gene: TRBD1; CDR3aa: ASSEFGSGQGRHHETQY
v_gene: TRBV3-1; j_gene: TRBJ1-5; d_gene: NA; CDR3aa: ASSQDAAGVGWPQH